Detailed here is one TCR beta chain. What it binds is unknown. This record comes from a study of cytomegalovirus exposure and HLA in healthy donors. Overall study findings and caveats: Later, an analysis found that common viral pathogens appeared to be linked with several of the most significant clusters. In a later analysis, across HLA loci, associated TCR counts were highest for DRB1, lowest for HLA-C. The records held CMV serostatus as the only immune exposure information.

Healthy people donating bone marrow made up the donors. Primers: 60 Vbeta forward and 13 Jbeta reverse. Produced via immunoSEQ multiplex PCR; TCRdb's table is partial and in-frame only. Of approximately 140,000 clones listed, around 72% are singletons. CDR1 and CDR2 (germline): PRHDT, FYEKMQ (reference sequence). This CDR3 contains 20 residues. The J segment lost 8 bases and the V segment lost 5 bases, leaving 29 bases of the junction unmatched. The rearrangement joins TRBV13 to TRBJ1-2, with TRBD1 matching over 7 bases. Specimen: PBMCs. The sequence came from a woman aged 40 to 49 in good health and CMV-seronegative. The CDR3 spells CASSPRPLLFRDSGLGGYTF. The CDR3 DNA is TGTGCCAGCAGCCCCCGCCCACTCTTGTTTCGGGACAGTGGGTTAGGGGGCTACACCTTC.